In its sample, the clone carrying this T cell receptor beta chain was seen once. Its ends do not fully match the called genes, so a read error is possible. The data stem from a study of read filtering for tumor transcriptome and immune sequencing. Whole-study context: Per sample, TCR-region reads ranged about 4.05 to 10.27 million by IR-seq, about 75 to 1273 by RNA-seq.

This library used approximately 370 ng RNA and molecular barcoded adaptors spanning alpha/delta and beta/gamma chains. MiXCR, run by TCRdb on the reads, gives a single entry per CDR3 protein. The repertoire has tens of thousands of distinct CDR3 sequences, roughly 21% of them found once; the top ten carry about 10%. The CDR3 is made up of 17 amino acids. CDR1 and CDR2 (germline): MNHNS, SASEGT. The sequencing input was a population of CD138-negative cells sorted from bone marrow. The clonotype originates from a donor aged 40 or older with multiple myeloma. This sequence joins TRBV6-1 and TRBJ1-5, with D uncertain. The CDR3, as DNA: TGTGCCAGCAGTTCTGTTGCGATGCAGCCTGGCAATCAGCTCCAGCATTTT. Amino acid sequence: CASSSVAMQPGNQLQHF.